This T cell receptor beta chain was sequenced for a study of response to subunit inactivated influenza vaccine. Whole-study findings and limits: Each seasonal flu vaccination may recruit only limited new T cells, authors suggested.

This clonotype has more than one count but fewer than ten. Antigen specificity is unknown. In TCRdb, the RT-PCR reads were re-called with MiXCR into one record per CDR3 protein. The table has over 150,000 distinct CDR3 sequences, about 10% seen once. Deletions cut 7 bases from V and 10 bases from J, with 20 bases between. CDR3 length equals 14 residues. This chain joins TRBV12-3 or TRBV12-4 and TRBJ2-1; TRBD2 might be the D (5 bases). This receptor was obtained from a man between 50 and 75 years old who received an inactivated influenza vaccine. The input for sequencing was CD8+ T cells sorted from PBMCs, taken roughly 24 months after vaccination. DNA of the CDR3: TGTGCCAGCACTCCGGGTCCGCGGTCGGGGGAGCAGTTCTTC. Translating it yields CASTPGPRSGEQFF.